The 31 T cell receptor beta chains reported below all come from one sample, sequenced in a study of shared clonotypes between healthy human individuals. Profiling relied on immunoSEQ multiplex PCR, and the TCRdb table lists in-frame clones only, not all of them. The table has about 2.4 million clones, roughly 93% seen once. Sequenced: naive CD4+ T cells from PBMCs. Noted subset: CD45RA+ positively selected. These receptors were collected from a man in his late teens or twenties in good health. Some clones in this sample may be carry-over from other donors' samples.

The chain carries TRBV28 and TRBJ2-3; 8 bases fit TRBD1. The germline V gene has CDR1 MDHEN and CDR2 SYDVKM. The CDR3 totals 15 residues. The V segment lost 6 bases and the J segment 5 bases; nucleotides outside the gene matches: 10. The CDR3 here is CASSTRQGPGDTQYF. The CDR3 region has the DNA TGTGCCAGCAGCACCCGACAGGGGCCGGGAGATACGCAGTATTTT.

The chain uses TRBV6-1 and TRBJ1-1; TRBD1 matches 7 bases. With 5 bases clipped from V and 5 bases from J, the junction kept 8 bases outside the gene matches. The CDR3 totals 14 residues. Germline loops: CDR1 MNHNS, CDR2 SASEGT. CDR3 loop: CASSRGLGVTEAFF. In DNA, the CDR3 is TGTGCCAGCAGTAGGGGGCTGGGAGTAACTGAAGCTTTCTTT.

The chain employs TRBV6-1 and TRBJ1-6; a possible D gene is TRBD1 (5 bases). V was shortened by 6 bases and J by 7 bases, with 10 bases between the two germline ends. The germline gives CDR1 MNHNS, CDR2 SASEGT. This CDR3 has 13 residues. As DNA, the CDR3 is TGTGCCAGCAGAGAGACAGCCAATTCACCCCTCCACTTT. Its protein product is CASRETANSPLHF.

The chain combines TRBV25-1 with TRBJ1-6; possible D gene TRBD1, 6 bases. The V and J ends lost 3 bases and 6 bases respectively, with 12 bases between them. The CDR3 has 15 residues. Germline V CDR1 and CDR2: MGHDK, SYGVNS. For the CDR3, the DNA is TGTGCCAGCAGTGATGCGCAGGGGACTAATTCACCCCTCCACTTT. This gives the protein CASSDAQGTNSPLHF.

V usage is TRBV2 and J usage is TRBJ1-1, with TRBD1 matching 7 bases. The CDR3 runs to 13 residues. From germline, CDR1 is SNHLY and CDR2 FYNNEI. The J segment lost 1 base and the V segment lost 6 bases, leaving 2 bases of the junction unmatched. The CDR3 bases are TGTGCCAGCAGGGGACAGACGAACACTGAAGCTTTCTTT. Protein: CASRGQTNTEAFF.

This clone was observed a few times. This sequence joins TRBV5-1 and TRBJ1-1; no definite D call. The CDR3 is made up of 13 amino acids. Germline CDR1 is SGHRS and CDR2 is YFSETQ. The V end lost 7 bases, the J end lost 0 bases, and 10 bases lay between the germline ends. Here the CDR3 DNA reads TGCGCCAGCTATGTGGCTTTGAACACTGAAGCTTTCTTT. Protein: CASYVALNTEAFF.

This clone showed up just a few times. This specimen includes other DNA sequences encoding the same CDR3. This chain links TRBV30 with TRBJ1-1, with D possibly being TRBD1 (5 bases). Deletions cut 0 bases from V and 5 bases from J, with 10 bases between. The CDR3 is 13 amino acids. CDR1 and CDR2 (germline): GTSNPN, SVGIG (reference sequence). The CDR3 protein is CAWSVRSGTEAFF. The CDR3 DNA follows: TGTGCCTGGAGTGTACGTTCAGGGACTGAAGCTTTCTTT.

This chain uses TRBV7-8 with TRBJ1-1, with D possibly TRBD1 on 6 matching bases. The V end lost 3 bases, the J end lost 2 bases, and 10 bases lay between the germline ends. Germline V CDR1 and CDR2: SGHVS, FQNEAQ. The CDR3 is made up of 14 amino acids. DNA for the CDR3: TGTGCCAGCAGCTTCCAGACAGGAAACACTGAAGCTTTCTTT. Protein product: CASSFQTGNTEAFF.

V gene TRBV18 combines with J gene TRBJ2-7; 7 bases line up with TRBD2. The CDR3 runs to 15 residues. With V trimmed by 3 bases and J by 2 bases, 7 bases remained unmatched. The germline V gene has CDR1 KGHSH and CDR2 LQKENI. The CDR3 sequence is CASSPRPGGTYEQYF. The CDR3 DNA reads TGTGCCAGCTCACCGCGGCCGGGGGGAACCTACGAGCAGTACTTC.

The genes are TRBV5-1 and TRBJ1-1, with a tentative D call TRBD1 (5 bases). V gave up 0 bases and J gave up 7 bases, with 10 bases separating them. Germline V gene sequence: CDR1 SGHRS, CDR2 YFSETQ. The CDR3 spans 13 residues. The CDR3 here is CASSLDRQNEAFF. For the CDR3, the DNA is TGCGCCAGCAGCTTGGACAGGCAAAATGAAGCTTTCTTT.

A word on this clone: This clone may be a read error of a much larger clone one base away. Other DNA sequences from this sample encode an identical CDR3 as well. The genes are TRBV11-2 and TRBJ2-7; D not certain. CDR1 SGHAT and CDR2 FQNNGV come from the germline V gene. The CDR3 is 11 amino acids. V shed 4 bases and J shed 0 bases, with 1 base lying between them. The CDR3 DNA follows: TGTGCCAGCAGCTCCTCCTACGAGCAGTACTTC. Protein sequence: CASSSSYEQYF.

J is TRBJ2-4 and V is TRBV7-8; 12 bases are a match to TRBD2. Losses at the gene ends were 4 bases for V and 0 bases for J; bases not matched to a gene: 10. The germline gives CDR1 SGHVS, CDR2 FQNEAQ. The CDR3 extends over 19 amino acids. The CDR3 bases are TGTGCCAGCAGCTGGGGACTAGCGGGCCAATCACTAGCCAAAAACATTCAGTACTTC. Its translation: CASSWGLAGQSLAKNIQYF.

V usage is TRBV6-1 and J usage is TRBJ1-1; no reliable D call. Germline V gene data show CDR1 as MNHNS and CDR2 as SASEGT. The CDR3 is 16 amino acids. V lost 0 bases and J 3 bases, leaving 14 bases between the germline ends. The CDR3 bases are TGTGCCAGCAGTGAAGCCCCCCAAATCCGGGACACTGAAGCTTTCTTT. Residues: CASSEAPQIRDTEAFF.

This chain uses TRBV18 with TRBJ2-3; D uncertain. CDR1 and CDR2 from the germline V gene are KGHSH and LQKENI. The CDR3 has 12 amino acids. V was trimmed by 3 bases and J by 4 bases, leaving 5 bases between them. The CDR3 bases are TGTGCCAGCTCACCGAATGCAGATACGCAGTATTTT. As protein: CASSPNADTQYF.

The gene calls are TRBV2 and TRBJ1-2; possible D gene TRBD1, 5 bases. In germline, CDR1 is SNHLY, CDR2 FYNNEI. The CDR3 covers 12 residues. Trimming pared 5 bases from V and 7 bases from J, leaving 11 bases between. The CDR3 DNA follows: TGTGCCAGCAGTCCAGACAGCCCTGGCTACACCTTC. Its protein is CASSPDSPGYTF.

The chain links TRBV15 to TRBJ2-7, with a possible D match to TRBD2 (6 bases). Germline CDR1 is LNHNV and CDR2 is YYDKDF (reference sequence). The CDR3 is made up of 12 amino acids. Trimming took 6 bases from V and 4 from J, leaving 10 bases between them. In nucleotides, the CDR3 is TGTGCCACCAGTGGAGGGTTATACGAGCAGTACTTC. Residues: CATSGGLYEQYF.

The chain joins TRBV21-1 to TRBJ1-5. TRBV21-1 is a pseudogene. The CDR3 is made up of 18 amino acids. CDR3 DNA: TGTGCCAGCACCCAATACCGACGACCGCCAAAGGTTGATCAGCCCCAGCATTTT. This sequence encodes CASTQYRRPPKVDQPQHF.

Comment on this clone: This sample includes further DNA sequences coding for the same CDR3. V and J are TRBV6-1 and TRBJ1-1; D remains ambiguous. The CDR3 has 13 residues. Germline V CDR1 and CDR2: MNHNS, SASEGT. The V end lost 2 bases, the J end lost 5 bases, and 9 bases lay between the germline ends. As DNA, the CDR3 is TGTGCCAGCAGTGAAATCCGGGGAACTGAAGCTTTCTTT. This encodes CASSEIRGTEAFF.

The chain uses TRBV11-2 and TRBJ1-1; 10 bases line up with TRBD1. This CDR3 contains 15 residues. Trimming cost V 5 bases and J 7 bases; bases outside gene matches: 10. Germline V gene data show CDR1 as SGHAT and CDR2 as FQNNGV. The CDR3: CASSLRGTGDFEAFF. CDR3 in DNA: TGTGCCAGCAGCCTACGGGGGACAGGGGACTTTGAAGCTTTCTTT.

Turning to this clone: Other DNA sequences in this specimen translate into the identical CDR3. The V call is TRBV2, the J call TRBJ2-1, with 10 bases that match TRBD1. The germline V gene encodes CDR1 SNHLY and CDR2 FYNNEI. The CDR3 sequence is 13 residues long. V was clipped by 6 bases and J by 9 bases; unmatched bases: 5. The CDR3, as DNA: TGTGCCAGCAGGAGACAGGGGGCAGGTGAGCAGTTCTTC. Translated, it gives CASRRQGAGEQFF.

The CDR3 DNA reads as TGTGCCAGCTCACCAATTGTTGGACGAGGCGACACTGAAGCTTTCTTT. Translation gives CASSPIVGRGDTEAFF. V usage is TRBV18 and J usage is TRBJ1-1; no clear D gene. Germline CDR1 KGHSH, CDR2 LQKENI. The CDR3 sequence is 16 residues long. V shed 2 bases and J shed 3 bases, with 16 bases lying between them.

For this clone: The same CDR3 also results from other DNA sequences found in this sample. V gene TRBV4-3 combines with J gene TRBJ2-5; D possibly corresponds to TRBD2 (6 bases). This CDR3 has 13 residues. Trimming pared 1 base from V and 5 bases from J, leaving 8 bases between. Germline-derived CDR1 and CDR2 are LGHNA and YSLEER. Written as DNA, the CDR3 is TGCGCCAGCAGCCAAGGAGGGAGGGAGACCCAGTACTTC. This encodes CASSQGGRETQYF.

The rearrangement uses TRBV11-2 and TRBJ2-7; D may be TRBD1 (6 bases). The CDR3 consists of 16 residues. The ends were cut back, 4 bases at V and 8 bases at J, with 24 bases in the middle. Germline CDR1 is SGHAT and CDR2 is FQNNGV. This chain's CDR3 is CASSYGRTAPYDQQYF. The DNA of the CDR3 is TGTGCCAGCAGCTACGGACGGACAGCGCCTTACGATCAGCAGTACTTC.

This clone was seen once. CDR3 loop: CASSFSTGTTQETQYF. CDR3 in DNA: TGTGCCAGCAGTTTCTCGACAGGGACCACCCAAGAGACCCAGTACTTC. The chain employs TRBV28 and TRBJ2-5; 7 bases are shared with TRBD1. CDR3 length equals 16 residues. The germline V gene encodes CDR1 MDHEN and CDR2 SYDVKM. Trimming cost V 3 bases and J 1 base; bases outside gene matches: 8.

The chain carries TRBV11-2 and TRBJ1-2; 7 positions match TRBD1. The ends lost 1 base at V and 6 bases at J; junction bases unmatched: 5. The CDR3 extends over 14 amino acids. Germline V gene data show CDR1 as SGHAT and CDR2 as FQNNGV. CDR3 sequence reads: CASSLGTGVDGYTF. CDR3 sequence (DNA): TGTGCCAGCAGCTTAGGGACAGGAGTGGATGGCTACACCTTC.

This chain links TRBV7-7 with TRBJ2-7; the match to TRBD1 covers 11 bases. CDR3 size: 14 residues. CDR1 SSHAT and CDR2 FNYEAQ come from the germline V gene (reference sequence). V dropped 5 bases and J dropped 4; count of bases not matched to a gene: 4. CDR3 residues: CASSRGQGVYEQYF. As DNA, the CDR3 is TGTGCCAGCAGCAGGGGACAGGGGGTTTACGAGCAGTACTTC.

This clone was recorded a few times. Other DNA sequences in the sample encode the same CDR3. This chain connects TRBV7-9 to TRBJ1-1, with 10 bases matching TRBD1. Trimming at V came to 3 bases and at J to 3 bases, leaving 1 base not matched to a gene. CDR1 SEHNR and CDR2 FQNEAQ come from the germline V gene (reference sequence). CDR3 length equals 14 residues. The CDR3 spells CASSLDRGDTEAFF. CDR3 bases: TGTGCCAGCAGCTTGGACAGGGGGGACACTGAAGCTTTCTTT.

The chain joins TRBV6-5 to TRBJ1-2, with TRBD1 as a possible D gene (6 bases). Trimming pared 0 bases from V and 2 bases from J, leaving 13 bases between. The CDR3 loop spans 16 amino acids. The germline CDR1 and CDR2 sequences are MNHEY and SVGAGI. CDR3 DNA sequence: TGTGCCAGCAGTTACTCGATAGGGGGAAAGAACTATGGCTACACCTTC. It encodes CASSYSIGGKNYGYTF.

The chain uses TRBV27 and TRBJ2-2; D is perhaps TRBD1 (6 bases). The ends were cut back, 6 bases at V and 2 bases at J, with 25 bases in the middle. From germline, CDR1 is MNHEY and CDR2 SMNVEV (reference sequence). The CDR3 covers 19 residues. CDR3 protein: CASRRMAHTLGTNTGELFF. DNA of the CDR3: TGTGCCAGCAGAAGAATGGCACATACTCTGGGGACAAACACCGGGGAGCTGTTTTTT.

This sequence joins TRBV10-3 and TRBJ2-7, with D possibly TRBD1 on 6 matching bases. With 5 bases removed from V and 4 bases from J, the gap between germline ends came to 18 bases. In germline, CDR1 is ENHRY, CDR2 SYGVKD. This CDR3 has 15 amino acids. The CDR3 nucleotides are TGTGCCATCAGTACCGGGGACAAAGGGATATACGAGCAGTACTTC. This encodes CAISTGDKGIYEQYF.

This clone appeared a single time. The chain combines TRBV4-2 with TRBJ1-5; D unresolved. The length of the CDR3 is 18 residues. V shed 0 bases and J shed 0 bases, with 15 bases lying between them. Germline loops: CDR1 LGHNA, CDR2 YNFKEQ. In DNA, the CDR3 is TGTGCCAGCAGCCAAGAGAGGGCTCAAAGATATAGCAATCAGCCCCAGCATTTT. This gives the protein CASSQERAQRYSNQPQHF.